A single sample gave rise to the 8 T cell receptor beta chains below, sequenced in a study of blood T cell repertoires in COVID-19. Here immunoSEQ multiplex PCR was the method, and the copy in TCRdb shows in-frame clones only, minus some. The data show 400,000 or so clones, 70% to 90% seen once. Sequenced input: peripheral blood. These TCRs come from a man in his late teens or twenties with COVID-19, enrolled during active disease.

The rearrangement uses TRBV5-1 and TRBJ1-1; possible D gene TRBD1, 5 bases. This CDR3 contains 14 residues. The germline gives CDR1 SGHRS, CDR2 YFSETQ. The V end was cut by 5 bases, the J end by 4 bases, with 15 bases between. The CDR3 spells CASSSPVGGTEAFF. The DNA of the CDR3 is TGCGCCAGCAGTTCACCCGTGGGGGGCACTGAAGCTTTCTTT. Combining the CDR3 with reference TRBV5-1 and TRBJ1-1 gives the whole variable domain KAGVTQTPRYLIKTRGQQVTLSCSPISGHRSVSWYQQTPGQGLQFLFEYFSETQRNKGNFPGRFSGRQFSNSRSEMNVSTLELGDSALYLCASSSPVGGTEAFFGQGTRLTVV.

This clone was seen just once. V usage is TRBV7-9 and J usage is TRBJ1-6; no definite D call. The CDR3 totals 13 residues. The V and J ends lost 5 bases and 6 bases respectively, with 8 bases between them. Germline V gene sequence: CDR1 SEHNR, CDR2 FQNEAQ (reference sequence). The CDR3, as DNA: TGTGCCAGCAGCCCTCGGAGTAATTCACCCCTCCACTTT. Its protein product is CASSPRSNSPLHF.

This chain links TRBV27 with TRBJ2-7, with a tentative D call TRBD1 (6 bases). The CDR3 length is 14 residues. Germline assignment: CDR1 MNHEY and CDR2 SMNVEV (reference sequence). The ends were cut back, 5 bases at V and 3 bases at J, with 14 bases in the middle. The CDR3 bases are TGTGCCAGCAGTGACCAGGACAGTCTCTACGAGCAGTACTTC. Protein: CASSDQDSLYEQYF.

This chain uses TRBV18 with TRBJ2-7; 7 bases agree with TRBD1. This CDR3 is built from 14 residues. With V trimmed by 3 bases and J by 4 bases, 6 bases remained unmatched. The germline CDR1 and CDR2 sequences are KGHSH and LQKENI. CDR3 sequence (DNA): TGTGCCAGCTCACCTGGGACAGCCCAATACGAGCAGTACTTC. It encodes CASSPGTAQYEQYF.

The chain is built from TRBV3-1 (or the pseudogene TRBV3-2) and TRBJ2-2, with 7 bases fitting TRBD1. Per the germline V gene, CDR1 is LGHDT and CDR2 is YNNKEL (reference sequence). CDR3 length: 17 amino acids. The V and J ends lost 1 base and 7 bases, in that order; junction bases with no gene match: 12. CDR3 loop: CASSQVTRQGRGGELFF. The CDR3 DNA reads TGTGCCAGCAGCCAAGTAACCAGACAGGGTCGGGGCGGGGAGCTGTTTTTT.

V usage is TRBV6-5 and J usage is TRBJ2-1; D unclear. Trimming left V 5 bases short and J 8 bases short, with 10 bases between. CDR1 MNHEY and CDR2 SVGAGI come from the germline V gene. This CDR3 contains 12 residues. DNA of the CDR3: TGTGCCAGCAGTCGCGATTTCGATGAGCAGTTCTTC. Translated: CASSRDFDEQFF.

V is TRBV28 and J is TRBJ1-2; the match to TRBD1 covers 9 bases. Germline trimming cut 4 bases from V and 8 bases from J; bases unmatched to any gene: 17. Germline CDR1 and CDR2: MDHEN and SYDVKM. The CDR3 is made up of 17 amino acids. The CDR3 spells CASSSPRARDRVMGYTF. CDR3 coding DNA: TGTGCCAGCAGTTCACCCCGTGCGCGGGACAGGGTAATGGGCTACACCTTC.

The gene calls are TRBV6-2 or TRBV6-3 and TRBJ1-3; D gene ambiguous. This CDR3 spans 14 amino acids. CDR1 is MNHEY and CDR2 is SVGEGT in the germline V gene. V shed 3 bases and J shed 0 bases, with 6 bases lying between them. This CDR3 reads CASSYYSSGNTIYF. CDR3 bases: TGTGCCAGCAGTTATTACAGCTCTGGAAACACCATATATTTT.